These T cell receptor beta chains were read from a single sample in a study of T cell responses to AZD1222 COVID-19 vaccine. TCRdb's table, derived via immunoSEQ multiplex PCR, lists solely in-frame clones and lacks some. Of approximately 160,000 clones in the sample, 75% to 90% were seen once. Here the sequenced sample was peripheral blood, taken on day 0 of AZD1222 vaccination. All receptors come from an adult in good health. Each CDR3 is given with its conserved first and last residue. A D gene is named only where the DNA matches it firmly. Part of the rows lack a size; the others show once, few, many or a class for expanded clones.

TRBD1	NA	TRBJ1-2	TRBV28	CASSTRQGASSYYGYTF	TGTGCCAGCAGCACCCGACAGGGGGCATCTTCCTACTATGGCTACACCTTC
TRBD1	once	TRBJ1-2	TRBV6-5	CASRALGQGKNGYTF	TGTGCCAGCAGGGCCTTAGGACAGGGAAAGAATGGCTACACCTTC
TRBD1	NA	TRBJ2-7	TRBV18	CASSPDRDEQYF	TGTGCCAGCTCACCCGACAGGGACGAGCAGTACTTC
NA	NA	TRBJ1-2	TRBV6-5	CASSRQAGYTGYTF	TGTGCCAGCAGTCGCCAGGCAGGCTATACCGGCTACACCTTC
TRBD1	NA	TRBJ2-3	TRBV11-3	CASSSGTGTTDTQYF	TGTGCCAGCAGCTCCGGGACAGGGACCACAGATACGCAGTATTTT
NA	few	TRBJ1-2	TRBV10-2	CASSEGAIYGYTF	TGCGCCAGCAGTGAGGGGGCTATTTATGGCTACACCTTC
TRBD1	NA	TRBJ1-4	TRBV19	CASTPRDRGNNEKLFF	TGTGCCAGTACCCCCCGGGACAGGGGAAATAATGAAAAACTGTTTTTT
TRBD1	NA	TRBJ2-7	TRBV11-2	CASSLWTGEEQYF	TGTGCCAGCAGCCTATGGACAGGGGAGGAGCAGTACTTC
NA	NA	TRBJ1-2	TRBV6-5	CASSYSGAPNYGYTF	TGTGCCAGCAGTTACTCAGGAGCTCCTAACTATGGCTACACCTTC
NA	few	TRBJ1-2	TRBV6-5	CASSRIANYGYTF	TGTGCCAGCAGCCGTATAGCTAACTATGGCTACACCTTC
TRBD1	NA	TRBJ1-5	TRBV27	CASRLDRGLDQPQHF	TGTGCCAGCAGACTGGACAGGGGGCTGGATCAGCCCCAGCATTTT
NA	NA	TRBJ1-4	TRBV29-1	CSARLSTNEKLFF	TGCAGCGCTAGGCTTTCAACTAATGAAAAACTGTTTTTT
NA	NA	TRBJ2-2	TRBV5-5	CASSLIGPSPGELFF	TGTGCCAGCAGCTTGATCGGCCCCAGTCCCGGGGAGCTGTTTTTT
NA	NA	TRBJ1-1	TRBV15	CATSRGSSGAPEAFF	TGTGCCACCAGCAGAGGATCATCGGGCGCCCCTGAAGCTTTCTTT
NA	NA	TRBJ2-5	TRBV19	CASSIGQGETQYF	TGTGCCAGTAGTATAGGGCAAGGAGAGACCCAGTACTTC
TRBD2	NA	TRBJ2-3	TRBV12-5	CASGSAGTGTSGIVFDTQYF	TGTGCTAGTGGTTCCGCCGGGACAGGGACTAGCGGGATAGTATTCGATACGCAGTATTTT